This T cell receptor (beta chain) is drawn from a study of T cell changes during pregnancy in multiple sclerosis. Profiling relied on immunoSEQ multiplex PCR, and the TCRdb table lists in-frame clones only, not all of them. The sample contains 40,000 or so clones, roughly nine tenths of which appear only once. V was shortened by 0 bases and J by 5 bases, with 7 bases between the two germline ends. The CDR3 consists of 13 residues. CDR1 is SEHNR, CDR2 FQNEAQ, per germline (reference sequence). This TCR was sampled from a female donor in good health, enrolled as a control in a pregnancy study. The rearrangement joins TRBV7-9 to TRBJ1-1; D is undetermined. The sample was CD4+ T cells from peripheral blood mononuclear cells, taken in the third trimester of pregnancy. The CDR3 DNA sequence: TGTGCCAGCAGCTTAGCAGAGGTGACTGAAGCTTTCTTT. Its protein is CASSLAEVTEAFF.